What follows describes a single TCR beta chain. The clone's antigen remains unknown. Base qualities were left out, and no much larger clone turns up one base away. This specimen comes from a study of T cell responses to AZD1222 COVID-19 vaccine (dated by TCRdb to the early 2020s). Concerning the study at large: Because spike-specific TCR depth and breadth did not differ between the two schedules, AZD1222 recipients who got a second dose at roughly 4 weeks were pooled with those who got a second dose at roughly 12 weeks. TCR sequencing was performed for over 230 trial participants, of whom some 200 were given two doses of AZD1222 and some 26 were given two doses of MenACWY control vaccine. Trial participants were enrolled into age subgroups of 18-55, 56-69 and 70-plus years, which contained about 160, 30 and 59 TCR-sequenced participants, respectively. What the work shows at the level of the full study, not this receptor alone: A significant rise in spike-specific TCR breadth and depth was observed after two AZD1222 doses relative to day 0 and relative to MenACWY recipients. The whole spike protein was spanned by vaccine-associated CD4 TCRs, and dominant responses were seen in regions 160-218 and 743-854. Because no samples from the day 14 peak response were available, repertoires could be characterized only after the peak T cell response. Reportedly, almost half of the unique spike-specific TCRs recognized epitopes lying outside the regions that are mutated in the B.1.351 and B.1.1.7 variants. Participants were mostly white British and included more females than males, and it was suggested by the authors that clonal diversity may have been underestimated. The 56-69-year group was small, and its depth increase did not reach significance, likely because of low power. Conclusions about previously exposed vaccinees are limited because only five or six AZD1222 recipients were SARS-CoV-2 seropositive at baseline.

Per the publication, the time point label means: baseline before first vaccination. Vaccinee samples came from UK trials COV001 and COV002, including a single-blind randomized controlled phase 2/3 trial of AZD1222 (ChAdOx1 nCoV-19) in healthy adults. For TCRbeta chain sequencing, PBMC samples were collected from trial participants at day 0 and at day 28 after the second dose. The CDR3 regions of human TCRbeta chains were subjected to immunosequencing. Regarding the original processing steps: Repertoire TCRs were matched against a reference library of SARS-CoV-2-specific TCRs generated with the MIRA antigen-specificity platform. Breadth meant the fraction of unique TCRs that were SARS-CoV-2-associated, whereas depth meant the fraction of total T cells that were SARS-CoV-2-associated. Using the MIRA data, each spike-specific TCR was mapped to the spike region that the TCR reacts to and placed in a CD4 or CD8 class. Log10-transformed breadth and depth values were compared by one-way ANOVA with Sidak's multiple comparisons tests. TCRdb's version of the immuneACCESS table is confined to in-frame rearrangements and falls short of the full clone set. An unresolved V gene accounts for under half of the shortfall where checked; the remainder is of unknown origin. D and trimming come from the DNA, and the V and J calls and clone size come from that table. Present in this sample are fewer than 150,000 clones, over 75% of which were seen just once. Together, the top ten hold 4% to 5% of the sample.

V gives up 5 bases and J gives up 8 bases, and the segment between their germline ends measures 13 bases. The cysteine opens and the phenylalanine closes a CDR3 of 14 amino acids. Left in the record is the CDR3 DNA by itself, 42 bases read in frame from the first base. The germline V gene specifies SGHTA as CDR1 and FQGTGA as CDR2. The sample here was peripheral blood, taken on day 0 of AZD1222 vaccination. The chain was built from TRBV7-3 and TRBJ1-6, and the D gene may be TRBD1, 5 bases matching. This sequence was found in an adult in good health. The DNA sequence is TGTGCCAGCAGCCGCCGGGGGAGGGATTCACCCCTCCACTTT. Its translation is CASSRRGRDSPLHF.